These 25 T cell receptor beta chains originate from one sample sequenced in a study of T-cell memory formation after mild COVID-19. A single record per CDR3 protein comes from TCRdb applying MiXCR to the 5' RACE reads. In the table there are 170,000 or so distinct CDR3 sequences, 20% to 25% of which are singletons. The material sequenced was PBMCs or a T cell subset sorted from them (not recorded which). The receptors shown here come from an adult woman who had mild COVID-19 (a few samples of this study predate the infection). Cell type and time point are not known.

V and J are TRBV7-6 and TRBJ2-3; D not certain. Germline V CDR1 and CDR2: SGHVS, FNYEAQ. V lost 2 bases and J 8 bases, leaving 23 bases between the germline ends. The CDR3 sequence is 17 residues long. The CDR3 loop reads CASSLLSPDPRGGTQYF. The DNA of the CDR3 is TGTGCCAGCAGCTTATTGTCCCCGGACCCGCGAGGTGGTACGCAGTATTTT.

This sequence joins TRBV6-6 and TRBJ1-1; D is unresolved. The CDR3 totals 18 residues. V lost 6 bases to trimming and J lost 0 bases, with 23 bases between them. In germline, CDR1 is MNHNY, CDR2 SVGAGI (reference sequence). CDR3 amino acids: CASSHPAFRGFMNTEAFF. CDR3 sequence (DNA): TGTGCCAGCAGCCATCCAGCCTTCCGGGGTTTTATGAACACTGAAGCTTTCTTT.

CDR3 residues: CASSYPGTRGRNQPQHF. Written as DNA, the CDR3 is TGTGCCAGCAGTTACCCCGGGACAAGGGGCCGCAATCAGCCCCAGCATTTT. The V call is TRBV6-6, the J call TRBJ1-5, with a weak D call TRBD1 (6 bases). Germline CDR1 and CDR2: MNHNY and SVGAGI (reference sequence). The germline V and J ends were trimmed by 2 bases and 2 bases, with 16 bases remaining between them. The CDR3 length is 17 residues.

This clonotype was counted between two and nine times. The chain carries TRBV7-9 and TRBJ2-7; D unresolved. Germline CDR1 reads SEHNR; CDR2 reads FQNEAQ (reference sequence). V was pared by 3 bases and J by 2 bases, with 5 bases between. The CDR3 extends over 12 amino acids. This CDR3 is CASSFAPYEQYF. DNA of the CDR3: TGTGCCAGCAGCTTTGCTCCCTACGAGCAGTACTTC.

This clonotype was seen ten or more times. The CDR3 loop reads CASSLLAGSTDTQYF. CDR3 sequence (DNA): TGTGCCAGCAGTTTACTAGCGGGAAGCACAGATACGCAGTATTTT. The chain couples TRBV12-3 or TRBV12-4 to TRBJ2-3; 9 nucleotides line up with TRBD2. The CDR3 runs to 15 residues. The junction had 0 bases not matched to a gene; V was cut back by 2 bases and J by 0 bases.

This clonotype was observed many times. The CDR3 coding sequence is TGTGCCAGCAGCTTTTGGGGGAACACTGAAGCTTTCTTT. This translates into CASSFWGNTEAFF. The V gene is TRBV7-9, the J gene TRBJ1-1; D is undetermined. Germline lookup yields CDR1 SEHNR and CDR2 FQNEAQ (reference sequence). The V and J ends lost 3 bases and 1 base respectively, with 6 bases between them. This CDR3 contains 13 residues.

This clonotype was seen only a few times. The chain combines TRBV7-8 with TRBJ2-3; D is uncertain. V was pared by 5 bases and J by 1 base, with 7 bases between. There are 13 residues in the CDR3. Per the germline V gene, CDR1 is SGHVS and CDR2 is FQNEAQ. The CDR3 spells CASSAKGTDTQYF. The CDR3 DNA reads TGTGCCAGCAGCGCCAAAGGCACAGATACGCAGTATTTT.

This clonotype was observed a handful of times. The chain joins TRBV6-5 to TRBJ1-2; no definite D call. The CDR3 covers 14 residues. Germline lookup yields CDR1 MNHEY and CDR2 SVGAGI. Between the trimmed V and J ends, which lost 2 bases and 6 bases, there was a span of 13 bases. The CDR3 region is CASSYGPGENGYTF. In DNA form, the CDR3 reads TGTGCCAGCAGTTACGGCCCGGGAGAAAATGGCTACACCTTC.

A few counts support this clonotype. This chain connects TRBV4-1 to TRBJ1-3; D not certain. V was pared by 3 bases and J by 5 bases, with 11 bases between. The CDR3 extends over 14 amino acids. From germline, CDR1 is MGHRA and CDR2 YSYEKL. This CDR3 is CASSHENDRNTIYF. The CDR3 DNA sequence: TGCGCCAGCAGCCATGAGAACGACAGAAACACCATATATTTT.

The sample holds a few counts of this clonotype. This chain links TRBV19 with TRBJ2-7; the match to TRBD1 covers 8 bases. Unmatched junction bases numbered 4, after V lost 8 bases and J lost 1 base. Germline CDR1 and CDR2: LNHDA and SQIVND (reference sequence). This CDR3 region has 13 residues. CDR3 nucleotide sequence: TGTGCCAGTGCCGGGACAGGTTCCTACGAGCAGTACTTC. Residues: CASAGTGSYEQYF.

This clonotype was seen a handful of times. This chain connects TRBV20-1 to TRBJ1-2, with D perhaps matching TRBD1 (5 bases). The V end lost 0 bases, the J end lost 3 bases, and 8 bases lay between the germline ends. Germline V lookup: CDR1 DFQATT, CDR2 SNEGSKA (reference sequence). This CDR3 spans 13 amino acids. CDR3 sequence reads: CSARDPGYYGYTF. The DNA for the CDR3 is TGCAGTGCTAGAGACCCAGGGTACTATGGCTACACCTTC.

This clonotype occurred a few times. The chain's CDR3 is CASSLSPPGQGVREQFF. The CDR3, as DNA: TGTGCCAGCAGCTTATCTCCACCGGGACAGGGGGTCCGTGAGCAGTTCTTC. The genes are TRBV7-8 and TRBJ2-1, with TRBD1 identical over 11 bases. CDR3 size: 17 residues. Germline values: CDR1 SGHVS, CDR2 FQNEAQ. J lost 9 bases, V lost 2 bases, and 12 bases had no gene match.

This clonotype has only a few counts. The chain uses TRBV6-6 and TRBJ2-5, with 11 positions matching TRBD2. The CDR3 consists of 16 residues. Germline CDR1 and CDR2: MNHNY and SVGAGI (reference sequence). The V and J ends lost 5 bases and 1 base, in that order; junction bases with no gene match: 6. This CDR3 is CASSPRLAGLQETQYF. The CDR3 DNA reads TGTGCCAGCAGTCCCCGACTAGCGGGACTCCAAGAGACCCAGTACTTC.

The genes are TRBV6-2 or TRBV6-3 and TRBJ2-7; 7 positions agree with TRBD2. Germline lookup yields CDR1 MNHEY and CDR2 SVGEGT. The J segment lost 4 bases and the V segment lost 7 bases, leaving 7 bases of the junction unmatched. This CDR3 comprises 13 residues. The CDR3 DNA sequence: TGTGCCAGCACTAGCGGAGTGGGGTACGAGCAGTACTTC. This codes for CASTSGVGYEQYF.

This clonotype occurred a few times. The CDR3 bases are TGCGCCAGCAGCCTCGGGGAGGGGGCCCACGAGCAGTACTTC. Translation gives CASSLGEGAHEQYF. The V gene is TRBV5-1, the J gene TRBJ2-7; D might be TRBD1 or TRBD2, each matching 7 bases. The V end was cut by 4 bases, the J end by 5 bases, with 16 bases between. The CDR3 consists of 14 residues. Germline lookup yields CDR1 SGHRS and CDR2 YFSETQ.

This clonotype was seen a handful of times. The chain joins TRBV5-6 to TRBJ2-2, with 10 bases matching TRBD2. This CDR3 has 16 residues. V trimming: 4 bases; J trimming: 4 bases; junction bases outside the gene matches: 7. In germline, CDR1 is SGHDT, CDR2 YYEEEE. CDR3 sequence (DNA): TGTGCCAGCAGCCGGTCTCTAGCGGGAGTCACCGGGGAGCTGTTTTTT. Its translation: CASSRSLAGVTGELFF.

This clonotype occurred a few times. The chain employs TRBV5-4 and TRBJ2-1; 7 bases fit TRBD2. The germline V gene has CDR1 SGHNT and CDR2 YYREEE (reference sequence). Trimming at V came to 0 bases and at J to 7 bases, leaving 7 bases not matched to a gene. CDR3 length equals 15 residues. The CDR3 protein is CASSLDPAGLNEQFF. The CDR3 region has the DNA TGTGCCAGCAGCTTGGACCCAGCGGGATTGAATGAGCAGTTCTTC.

This clonotype was found many times. The gene calls are TRBV7-9 and TRBJ2-7; D might be TRBD1 (5 bases). V gave up 4 bases and J gave up 2 bases, with 12 bases separating them. CDR1 and CDR2 from the germline V gene are SEHNR and FQNEAQ (reference sequence). This CDR3 contains 14 residues. The CDR3 region is CASSSRDSTYEQYF. The CDR3 DNA reads TGTGCCAGCAGCTCCAGGGATTCCACCTACGAGCAGTACTTC. Full variable domain (outside the CDR3, taken from reference TRBV7-9 and TRBJ2-7): DTGVSQNPRHKITKRGQNVTFRCDPISEHNRLYWYRQTLGQGPEFLTYFQNEAQLEKSRLLSDRFSAERPKGSFSTLEIQRTEQGDSAMYLCASSSRDSTYEQYFGPGTRLTVT.

This clonotype appeared a few times. This chain uses TRBV12-3 or TRBV12-4 with TRBJ2-3, with D possibly matching TRBD2 (6 bases). This CDR3 comprises 13 residues. The CDR3 is CAVVSGLTDTQYF. DNA for the CDR3: TGTGCAGTAGTATCGGGACTCACAGATACGCAGTATTTT.

V is TRBV15 and J is TRBJ2-5; 7 bases map to TRBD1. CDR1 and CDR2 from the germline V gene are LNHNV and YYDKDF (reference sequence). This CDR3 spans 15 amino acids. V gave up 1 base and J gave up 2 bases; unmatched junction bases: 4. Here the CDR3 DNA reads TGTGCCACCAGCAGAGGAGGGGGCCGACAAGAGACCCAGTACTTC. Protein: CATSRGGGRQETQYF.

This clonotype was found a few times. The genes are TRBV12-3 or TRBV12-4 and TRBJ2-3, with 8 bases aligning to TRBD2. The V and J ends lost 7 bases and 3 bases, in that order; junction bases with no gene match: 12. The CDR3 is 16 amino acids. CDR3 sequence: CASNTSGTRFTDTQYF. CDR3 nucleotides: TGTGCCAGCAACACCTCCGGGACTAGATTTACAGATACGCAGTATTTT.

This clonotype was detected ten times or more. The chain joins TRBV12-3 or TRBV12-4 to TRBJ2-7, with TRBD1 identical over 10 bases. Unmatched junction bases numbered 10, after V lost 1 base and J lost 4 bases. The CDR3 has 17 amino acids. The CDR3 loop is CASSLVLPGQGRYEQYF. The CDR3 DNA sequence: TGTGCCAGCAGTTTAGTGCTCCCGGGACAGGGGAGGTACGAGCAGTACTTC.

This clonotype was detected many times. The chain carries TRBV6-5 and TRBJ2-1; D may correspond to TRBD1 or TRBD2 (5 bases each). Per germline, CDR1 MNHEY and CDR2 SVGAGI. The V gene lost 7 bases and the J gene lost 11 bases, with 15 bases spanning the gap. CDR3 size: 12 residues. Written as DNA, the CDR3 is TGTGCCAGCATGGGGGATTCCCAAAAGCAGTTCTTC. Its protein is CASMGDSQKQFF.

This clonotype came up once. V gene TRBV12-3 or TRBV12-4 combines with J gene TRBJ1-4; D is possibly TRBD1 (5 bases). The CDR3 has 14 residues. V was cut by 3 bases and J by 7 bases, with 12 bases left in between. The CDR3 DNA sequence: TGTGCCAGCAGTTTTAGAGGGACTGGTGAAAAACTGTTTTTT. Translation: CASSFRGTGEKLFF.

V and J are TRBV9 and TRBJ2-1, with 12 bases that match TRBD2. V lost 2 bases and J lost 4; bases outside the gene matches: 4. The CDR3 is made up of 16 amino acids. Germline CDR1 and CDR2: SGDLS and YYNGEE. The DNA of the CDR3 is TGTGCCAGCAGCGTTGGACTAGCGGGGATGTACAATGAGCAGTTCTTC. It encodes CASSVGLAGMYNEQFF.